The clone carrying this T cell receptor (beta chain) was found once. Positive CCR7 selection of CD45RO-negative cells yielded the naive CD8 cells, and terminally differentiated effector memory CD45RA+ cells were excluded. This entry belongs to a study of shared clonotypes between healthy human individuals. The overall study: Three plates each covered CD4 naive and memory; CD8 naive two, CD8 memory one.

Replicate PCRs for sorted subsets used approximately 220 ng DNA; this equaled 25,000 to 30,000 T cell genomes. Libraries were prepared by immunoSEQ multiplex PCR; TCRdb keeps only in-frame clonotypes and omits some of them. The sample has roughly 1,800,000 clones, about 95% seen once. CDR3 size: 16 residues. The J segment lost 7 bases and the V segment lost 5 bases, leaving 10 bases of the junction unmatched. Germline V lookup: CDR1 SGHVS, CDR2 FNYEAQ. The sample consisted of naive CD8+ T cells sorted from blood. V and J are TRBV7-6 and TRBJ2-2, with 10 positions matching TRBD2. This receptor was identified in a man aged 18 to 30 in good health. CDR3 in DNA: TGTGCCAGCAGCATAAGCGGGAGGGCCGTAAACGGGGAGCTGTTTTTT. Translating it yields CASSISGRAVNGELFF. Complete variable domain (other parts from reference TRBV7-6 and TRBJ2-2): GAGVSQSPRYKVTKRGQDVALRCDPISGHVSLYWYRQALGQGPEFLTYFNYEAQQDKSGLPNDRFSAERPEGSISTLTIQRTEQRDSAMYRCASSISGRAVNGELFFGEGSRLTVL.